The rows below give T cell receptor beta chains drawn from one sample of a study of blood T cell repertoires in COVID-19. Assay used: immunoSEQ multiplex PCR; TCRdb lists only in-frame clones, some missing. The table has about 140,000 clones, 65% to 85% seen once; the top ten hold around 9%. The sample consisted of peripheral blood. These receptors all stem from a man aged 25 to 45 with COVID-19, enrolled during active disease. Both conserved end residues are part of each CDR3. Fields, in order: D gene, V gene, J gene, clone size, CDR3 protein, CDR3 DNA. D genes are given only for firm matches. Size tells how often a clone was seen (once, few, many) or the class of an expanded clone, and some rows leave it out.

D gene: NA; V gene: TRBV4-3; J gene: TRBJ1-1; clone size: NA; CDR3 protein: CASSPAGTGLGSWAFF; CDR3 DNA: TGCGCCAGCAGCCCTGCGGGTACAGGGTTGGGAAGTTGGGCTTTCTTT
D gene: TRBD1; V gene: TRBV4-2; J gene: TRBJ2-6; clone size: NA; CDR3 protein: CASSQDGGRGQGITSGANVLTF; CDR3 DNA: TGTGCCAGCAGCCAAGATGGGGGAAGGGGGCAAGGGATAACCTCTGGGGCCAACGTCCTGACTTTC
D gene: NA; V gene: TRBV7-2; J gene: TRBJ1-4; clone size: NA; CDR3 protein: CASSLGGVEEKLFF; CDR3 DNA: TGTGCCAGCAGCTTAGGCGGGGTGGAAGAAAAACTGTTTTTT
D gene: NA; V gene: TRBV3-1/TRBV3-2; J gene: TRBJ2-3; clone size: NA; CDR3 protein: CASSQRAVTPDTQYF; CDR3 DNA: TGTGCCAGCAGCCAGAGGGCGGTTACACCAGATACGCAGTATTTT
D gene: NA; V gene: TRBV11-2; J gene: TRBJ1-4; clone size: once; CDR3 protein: CASSSPADGSNEKLFF; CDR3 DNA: TGTGCCAGCAGCTCACCAGCGGACGGGTCAAATGAAAAACTGTTTTTT
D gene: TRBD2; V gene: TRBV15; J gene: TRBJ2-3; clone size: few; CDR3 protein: CATGGGEGDTQYF; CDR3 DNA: TGTGCCACCGGCGGGGGGGAGGGCGATACGCAGTATTTT
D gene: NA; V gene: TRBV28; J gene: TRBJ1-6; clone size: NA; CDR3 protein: CASSFSRTYNSPLHF; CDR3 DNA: TGTGCCAGCAGTTTTAGCAGAACCTATAATTCACCCCTCCACTTT
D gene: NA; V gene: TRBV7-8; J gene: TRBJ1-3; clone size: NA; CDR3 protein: CASSLEWGSGGRRGGGNTIYF; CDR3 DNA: TGTGCCAGCAGCTTAGAGTGGGGTAGTGGTGGTCGGAGGGGAGGAGGAAACACCATATATTTT
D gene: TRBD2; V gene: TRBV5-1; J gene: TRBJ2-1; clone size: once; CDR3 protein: CASSLDLAGSNEQFF; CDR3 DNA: TGCGCCAGCAGCTTGGATCTAGCGGGGTCCAATGAGCAGTTCTTC
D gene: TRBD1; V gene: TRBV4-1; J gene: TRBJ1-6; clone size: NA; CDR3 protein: CASSQGDRVNSPLHF; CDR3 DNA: TGCGCCAGCAGCCAGGGGGACAGGGTTAATTCACCCCTCCACTTT
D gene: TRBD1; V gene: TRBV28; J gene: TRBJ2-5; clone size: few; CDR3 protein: CASSTDRGRVETQYF; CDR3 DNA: TGTGCCAGCAGTACTGACAGGGGGCGCGTGGAGACCCAGTACTTC
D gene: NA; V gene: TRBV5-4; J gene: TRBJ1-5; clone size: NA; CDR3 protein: CASSLDPPGGGNQPQHF; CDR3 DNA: TGTGCCAGCAGCCTCGACCCACCCGGGGGAGGCAATCAGCCCCAGCATTTT
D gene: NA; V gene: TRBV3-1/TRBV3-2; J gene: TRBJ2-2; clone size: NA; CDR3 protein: CASSQAQRELFF; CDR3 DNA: TGTGCCAGCAGCCAAGCACAGAGGGAGCTGTTTTTT
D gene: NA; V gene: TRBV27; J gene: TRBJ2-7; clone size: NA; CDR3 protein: CASSLTDSSSYEQYF; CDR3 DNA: TGTGCCAGCAGTTTAACCGACTCAAGCTCCTACGAGCAGTACTTC
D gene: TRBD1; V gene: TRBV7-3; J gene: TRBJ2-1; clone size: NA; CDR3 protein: CASSARTGGDNEQFF; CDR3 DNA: TGTGCCAGCAGCGCTCGGACAGGGGGCGACAATGAGCAGTTCTTC
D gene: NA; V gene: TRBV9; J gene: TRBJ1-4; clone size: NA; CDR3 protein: CASCRGSEANEKLFF; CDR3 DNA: TGTGCCAGCTGTCGTGGGTCGGAGGCTAATGAAAAACTGTTTTTT
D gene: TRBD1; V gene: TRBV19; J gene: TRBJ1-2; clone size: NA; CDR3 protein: CATRDREVFGYTF; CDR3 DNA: TGTGCCACCAGAGACAGGGAAGTCTTCGGCTACACCTTC
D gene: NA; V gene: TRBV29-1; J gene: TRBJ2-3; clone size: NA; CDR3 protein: CSVTTQRVGTDTQYF; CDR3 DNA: TGCAGCGTCACAACCCAGCGGGTAGGCACAGATACGCAGTATTTT
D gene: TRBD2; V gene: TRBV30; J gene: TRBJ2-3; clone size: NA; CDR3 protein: CAWSPSLTSGYTDTQYF; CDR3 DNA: TGTGCCTGGAGTCCCAGCCTGACTAGCGGATACACAGATACGCAGTATTTT
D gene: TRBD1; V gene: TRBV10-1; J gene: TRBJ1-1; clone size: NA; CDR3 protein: CASSDRGEAFF; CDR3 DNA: TGCGCCAGCAGTGACAGGGGGGAAGCTTTCTTT
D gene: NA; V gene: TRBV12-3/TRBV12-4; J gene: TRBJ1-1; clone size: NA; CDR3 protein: CASSHSENTEAFF; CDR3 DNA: TGTGCCAGCAGCCATTCAGAGAACACTGAAGCTTTCTTT
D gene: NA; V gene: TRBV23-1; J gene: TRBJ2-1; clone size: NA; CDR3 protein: CASSQSSRWQFF; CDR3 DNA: TGCGCCAGCAGTCAATCATCCCGGTGGCAGTTCTTC
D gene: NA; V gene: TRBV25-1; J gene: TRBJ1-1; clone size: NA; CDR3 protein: CASSEGAGQAFF; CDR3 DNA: TGTGCCAGCAGTGAGGGGGCAGGCCAAGCTTTCTTT
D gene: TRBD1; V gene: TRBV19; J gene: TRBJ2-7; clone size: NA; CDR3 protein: CASSGLRTGAGSYEQYF; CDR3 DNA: TGTGCCAGTAGCGGACTTCGGACAGGGGCGGGCAGCTACGAGCAGTACTTC
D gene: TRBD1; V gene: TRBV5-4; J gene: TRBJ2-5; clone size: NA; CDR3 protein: CASSLAGQGEETQYF; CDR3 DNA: TGTGCCAGCAGCTTGGCGGGACAGGGGGAGGAGACCCAGTACTTC
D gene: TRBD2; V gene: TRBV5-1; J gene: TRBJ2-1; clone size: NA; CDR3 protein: CASSLPGTSGSDEQFF; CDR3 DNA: TGCGCCAGCAGCTTGCCTGGGACTAGCGGGAGCGATGAGCAGTTCTTC
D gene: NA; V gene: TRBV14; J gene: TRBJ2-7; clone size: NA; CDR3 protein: CASSQDLGGRSYEQYF; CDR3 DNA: TGTGCCAGCAGCCAAGATTTAGGCGGGCGTTCCTACGAGCAGTACTTC
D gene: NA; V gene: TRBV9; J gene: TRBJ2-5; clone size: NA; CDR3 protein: CASGLSGTPPETQYF; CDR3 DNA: TGTGCCAGCGGACTCTCCGGGACACCCCCGGAGACCCAGTACTTC